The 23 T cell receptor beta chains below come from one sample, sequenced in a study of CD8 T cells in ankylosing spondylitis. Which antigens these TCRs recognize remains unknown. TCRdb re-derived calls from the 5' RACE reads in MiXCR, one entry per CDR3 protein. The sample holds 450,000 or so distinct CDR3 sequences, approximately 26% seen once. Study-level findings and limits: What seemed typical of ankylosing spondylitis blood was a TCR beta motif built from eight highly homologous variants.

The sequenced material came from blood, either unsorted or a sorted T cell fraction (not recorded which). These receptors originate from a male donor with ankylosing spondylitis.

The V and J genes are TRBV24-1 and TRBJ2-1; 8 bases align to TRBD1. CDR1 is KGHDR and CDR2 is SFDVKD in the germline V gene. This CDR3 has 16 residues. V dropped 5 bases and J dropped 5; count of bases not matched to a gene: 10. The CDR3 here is CATSASGQGAHNEQFF. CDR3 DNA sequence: TGTGCCACCAGTGCCTCGGGTCAGGGGGCCCACAATGAGCAGTTCTTC.

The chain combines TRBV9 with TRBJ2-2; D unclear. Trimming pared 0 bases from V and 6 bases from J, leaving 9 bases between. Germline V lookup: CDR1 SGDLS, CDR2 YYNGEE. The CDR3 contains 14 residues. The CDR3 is CASSVEAWAGELFF. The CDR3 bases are TGTGCCAGCAGCGTAGAGGCTTGGGCCGGGGAGCTGTTTTTT.

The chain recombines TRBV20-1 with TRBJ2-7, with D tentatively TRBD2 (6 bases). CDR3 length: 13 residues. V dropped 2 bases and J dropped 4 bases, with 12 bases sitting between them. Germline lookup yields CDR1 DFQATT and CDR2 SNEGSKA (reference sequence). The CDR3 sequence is CSARWRGTYEQYF. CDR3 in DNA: TGCAGTGCTAGATGGAGGGGTACTTACGAGCAGTACTTC.

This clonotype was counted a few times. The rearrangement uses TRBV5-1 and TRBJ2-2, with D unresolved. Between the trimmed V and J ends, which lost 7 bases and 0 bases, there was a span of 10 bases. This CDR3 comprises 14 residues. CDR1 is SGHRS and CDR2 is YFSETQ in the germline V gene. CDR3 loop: CASQTLPNTGELFF. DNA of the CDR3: TGCGCCAGCCAGACACTGCCGAACACCGGGGAGCTGTTTTTT.

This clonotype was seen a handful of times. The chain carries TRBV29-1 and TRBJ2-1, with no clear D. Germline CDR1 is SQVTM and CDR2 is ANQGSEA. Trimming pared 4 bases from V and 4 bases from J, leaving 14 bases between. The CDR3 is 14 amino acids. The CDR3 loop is CSVVILGIYNEQFF. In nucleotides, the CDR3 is TGCAGCGTTGTAATATTAGGCATTTACAATGAGCAGTTCTTC.

The CDR3 here is CSAMEGGNTIYF. As DNA, the CDR3 is TGCAGTGCTATGGAGGGGGGAAACACCATATATTTT. J is TRBJ1-3 and V is TRBV20-1, with D perhaps TRBD1 (5 bases). Germline CDR1 DFQATT, CDR2 SNEGSKA (reference sequence). Trimming took 4 bases from V and 4 from J, leaving 8 bases between them. CDR3 size: 12 residues.

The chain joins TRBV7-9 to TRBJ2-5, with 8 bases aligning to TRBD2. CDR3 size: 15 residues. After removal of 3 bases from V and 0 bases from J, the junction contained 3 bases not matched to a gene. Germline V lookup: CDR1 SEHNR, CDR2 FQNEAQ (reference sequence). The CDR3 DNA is TGTGCCAGCAGCTTTAGCGGGAAGTACCAAGAGACCCAGTACTTC. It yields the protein CASSFSGKYQETQYF.

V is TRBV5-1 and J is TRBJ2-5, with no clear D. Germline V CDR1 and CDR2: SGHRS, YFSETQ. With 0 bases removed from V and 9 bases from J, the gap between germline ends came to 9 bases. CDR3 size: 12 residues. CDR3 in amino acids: CASSLEVGPQYF. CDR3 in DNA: TGCGCCAGCAGCTTGGAAGTTGGGCCCCAGTACTTC.

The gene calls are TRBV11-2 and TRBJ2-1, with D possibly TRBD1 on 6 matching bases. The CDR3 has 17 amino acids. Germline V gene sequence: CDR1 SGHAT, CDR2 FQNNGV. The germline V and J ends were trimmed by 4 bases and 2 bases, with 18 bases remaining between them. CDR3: CASSSQGLVLAYNEQFF. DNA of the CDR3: TGTGCCAGCAGCTCCCAGGGGCTCGTACTTGCCTACAATGAGCAGTTCTTC.

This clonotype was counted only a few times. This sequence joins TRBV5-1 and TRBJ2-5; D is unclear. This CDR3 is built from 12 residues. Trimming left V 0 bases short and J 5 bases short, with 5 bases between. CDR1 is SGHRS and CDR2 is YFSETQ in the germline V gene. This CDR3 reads CASSLDVETQYF. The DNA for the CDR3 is TGCGCCAGCAGCTTGGACGTGGAGACCCAGTACTTC.

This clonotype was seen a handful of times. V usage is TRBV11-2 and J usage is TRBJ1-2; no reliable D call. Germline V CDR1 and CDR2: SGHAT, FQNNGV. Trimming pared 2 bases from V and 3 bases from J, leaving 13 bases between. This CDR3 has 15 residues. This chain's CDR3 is CASSLKFRADYGYTF. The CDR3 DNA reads TGTGCCAGCAGCTTAAAGTTTCGGGCGGACTATGGCTACACCTTC.

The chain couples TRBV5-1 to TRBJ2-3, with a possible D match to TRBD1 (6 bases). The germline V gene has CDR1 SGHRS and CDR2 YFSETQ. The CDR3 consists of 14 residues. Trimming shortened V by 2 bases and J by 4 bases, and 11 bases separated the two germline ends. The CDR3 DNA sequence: TGCGCCAGCAGCTTAGCACAGGGCCCAGATACGCAGTATTTT. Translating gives CASSLAQGPDTQYF.

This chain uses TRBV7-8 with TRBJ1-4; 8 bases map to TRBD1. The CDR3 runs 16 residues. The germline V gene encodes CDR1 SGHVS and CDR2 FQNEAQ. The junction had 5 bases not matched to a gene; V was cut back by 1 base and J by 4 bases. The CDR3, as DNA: TGTGCCAGCAGCTTAGGGACAGGGTTTAATAATGAAAAACTGTTTTTT. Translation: CASSLGTGFNNEKLFF.

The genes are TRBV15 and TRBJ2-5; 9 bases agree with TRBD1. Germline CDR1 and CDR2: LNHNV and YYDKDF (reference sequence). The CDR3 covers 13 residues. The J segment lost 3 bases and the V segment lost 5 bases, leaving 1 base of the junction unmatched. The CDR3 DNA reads TGTGCCACCAGCCGGGACAGGGAAGAGACCCAGTACTTC. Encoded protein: CATSRDREETQYF.

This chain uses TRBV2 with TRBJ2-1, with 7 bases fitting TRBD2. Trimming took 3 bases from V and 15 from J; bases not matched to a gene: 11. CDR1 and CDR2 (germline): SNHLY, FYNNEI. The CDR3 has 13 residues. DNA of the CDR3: TGTGCCAGCAGTGATTGGCCTAGCGGTTATGGGTTCTTC. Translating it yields CASSDWPSGYGFF.

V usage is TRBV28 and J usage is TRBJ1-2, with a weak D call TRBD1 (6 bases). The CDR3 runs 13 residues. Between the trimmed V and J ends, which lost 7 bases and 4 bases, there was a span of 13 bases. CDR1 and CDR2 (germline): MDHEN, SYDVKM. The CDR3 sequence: CASTPDRLYGYTF. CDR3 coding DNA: TGTGCCAGCACCCCCGACAGGCTCTATGGCTACACCTTC.

The CDR3 reads CASNSLGLVTGELFF. In DNA form, the CDR3 reads TGTGCCAGCAATTCACTCGGGTTGGTCACCGGGGAGCTGTTTTTT. J is TRBJ2-2 and V is TRBV6-2 or TRBV6-3; D call uncertain. The V gene lost 7 bases and the J gene lost 4 bases, with 16 bases spanning the gap. This CDR3 spans 15 amino acids. Germline V CDR1 and CDR2: MNHEY, SVGEGT.

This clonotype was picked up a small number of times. The CDR3 sequence is CASSELAGGPGETQYF. DNA of the CDR3: TGTGCCAGCAGTGAATTAGCGGGAGGGCCAGGGGAGACCCAGTACTTC. The J gene is TRBJ2-5, the V gene TRBV2; TRBD2 agrees at 11 bases. V lost 2 bases to trimming and J lost 5 bases; unmatched junction nucleotides: 7. The length of the CDR3 is 16 residues. In germline, CDR1 is SNHLY, CDR2 FYNNEI. Based on the CDR3 plus reference TRBV2 and TRBJ2-5, the full variable domain is EPEVTQTPSHQVTQMGQEVILRCVPISNHLYFYWYRQILGQKVEFLVSFYNNEISEKSEIFDDQFSVERPDGSNFTLKIRSTKLEDSAMYFCASSELAGGPGETQYFGPGTRLLVL.

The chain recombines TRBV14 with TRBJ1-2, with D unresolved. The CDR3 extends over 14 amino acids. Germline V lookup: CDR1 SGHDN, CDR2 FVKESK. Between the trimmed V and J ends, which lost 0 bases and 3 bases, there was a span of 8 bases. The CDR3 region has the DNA TGTGCCAGCAGCCAAGATTACACATACTATGGCTACACCTTC. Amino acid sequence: CASSQDYTYYGYTF.

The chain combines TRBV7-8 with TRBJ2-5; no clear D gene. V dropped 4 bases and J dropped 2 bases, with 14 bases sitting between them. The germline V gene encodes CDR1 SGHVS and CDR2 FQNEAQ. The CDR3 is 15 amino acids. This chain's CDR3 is CASSWVNDQQETQYF. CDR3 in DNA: TGTGCCAGCAGCTGGGTTAATGACCAACAAGAGACCCAGTACTTC.

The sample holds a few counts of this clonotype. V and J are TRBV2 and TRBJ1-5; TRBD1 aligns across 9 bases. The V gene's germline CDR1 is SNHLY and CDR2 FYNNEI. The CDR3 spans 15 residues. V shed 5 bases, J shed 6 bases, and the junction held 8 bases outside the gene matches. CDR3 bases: TGTGCCAGCAGTACTACAGGGGGCCGCGCTCAGCCCCAGCATTTT. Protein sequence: CASSTTGGRAQPQHF.

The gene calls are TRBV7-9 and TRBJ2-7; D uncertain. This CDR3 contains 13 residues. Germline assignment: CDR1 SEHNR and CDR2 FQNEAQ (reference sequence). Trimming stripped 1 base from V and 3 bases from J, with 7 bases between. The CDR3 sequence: CASSLGPDYEQYF. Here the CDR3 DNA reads TGTGCCAGCAGCTTAGGTCCGGACTACGAGCAGTACTTC.

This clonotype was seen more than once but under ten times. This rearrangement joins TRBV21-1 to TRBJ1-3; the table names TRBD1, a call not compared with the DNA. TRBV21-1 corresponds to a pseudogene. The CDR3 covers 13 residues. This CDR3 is CACYRGSGNTIYF. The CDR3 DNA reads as TGTGCCTGTTACAGGGGCTCTGGAAACACCATATATTTT.